The clone carrying this T cell receptor (beta chain) was observed at least ten times. These data come from a study of T-cell memory formation after mild COVID-19. TCRalpha and TCRbeta libraries used 5'RACE with constant-segment primers and UMIs. MiXCR, applied by TCRdb to the 5' RACE reads, yields one record per CDR3 protein. The sample comprises more than 35,000 distinct CDR3 sequences, about a tenth of which are singletons, and approximately 12% rests with the top ten. This CDR3 contains 15 residues. Germline CDR1 reads SEHNR; CDR2 reads FQNEAQ (reference sequence). Trimming took 6 bases from V and 8 from J, leaving 17 bases between them.

This chain connects TRBV7-9 to TRBJ2-6; maybe TRBD1 (6 bases). This clonotype originated in an adult woman who had mild COVID-19 (a few samples of this study predate the infection). Cell type and time point are not known. Sequencing was carried out using PBMCs or a T cell subset sorted from them (not recorded which). The CDR3 sequence is CASSPGAYLPNVLTF. In nucleotides, the CDR3 is TGTGCCAGCAGTCCAGGGGCCTACCTGCCCAACGTCCTGACTTTC.